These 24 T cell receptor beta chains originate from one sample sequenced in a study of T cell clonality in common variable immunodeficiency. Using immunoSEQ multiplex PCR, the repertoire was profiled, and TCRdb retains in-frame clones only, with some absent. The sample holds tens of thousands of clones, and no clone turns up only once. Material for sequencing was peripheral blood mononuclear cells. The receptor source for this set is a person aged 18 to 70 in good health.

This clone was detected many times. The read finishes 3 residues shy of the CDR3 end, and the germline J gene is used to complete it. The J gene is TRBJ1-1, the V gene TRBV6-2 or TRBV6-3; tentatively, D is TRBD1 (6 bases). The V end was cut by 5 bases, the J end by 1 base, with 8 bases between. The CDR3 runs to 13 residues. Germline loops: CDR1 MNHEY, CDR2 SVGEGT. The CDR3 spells CASSRQENTEAFF. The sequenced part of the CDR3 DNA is TGTGCCAGCAGTAGACAGGAGAACACTGAA.

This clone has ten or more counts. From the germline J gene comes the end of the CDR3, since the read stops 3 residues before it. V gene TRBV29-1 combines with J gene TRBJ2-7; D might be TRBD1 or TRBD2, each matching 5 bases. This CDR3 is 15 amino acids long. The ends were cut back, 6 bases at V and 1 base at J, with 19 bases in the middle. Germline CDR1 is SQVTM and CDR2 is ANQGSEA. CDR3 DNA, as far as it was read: TGCAGCGTGGTGTTAGGGGCAGGGAGTTCCTACGAG. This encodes CSVVLGAGSSYE. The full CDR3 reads CSVVLGAGSSYEQYF.

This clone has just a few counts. This chain's CDR3 is CASTTGLGETQYF. CDR3 bases read: TGTGCCAGTACCACAGGGTTGGGGGAGACC. J is TRBJ2-5 and V is TRBV18; D perhaps matches TRBD1 (6 bases). The CDR3 goes on 3 residues after the read ends, and that part is filled in from the germline J gene. V dropped 9 bases and J dropped 5 bases, with 16 bases sitting between them. This CDR3 has 13 residues. Germline-derived CDR1 and CDR2 are KGHSH and LQKENI.

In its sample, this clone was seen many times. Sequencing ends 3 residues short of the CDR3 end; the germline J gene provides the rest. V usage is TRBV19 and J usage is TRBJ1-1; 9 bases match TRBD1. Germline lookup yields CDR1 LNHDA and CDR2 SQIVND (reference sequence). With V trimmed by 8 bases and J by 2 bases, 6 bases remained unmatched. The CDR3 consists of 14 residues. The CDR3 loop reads CASATGGLNTEAFF. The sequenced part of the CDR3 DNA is TGTGCCAGTGCCACAGGGGGCCTAAACACTGAA.

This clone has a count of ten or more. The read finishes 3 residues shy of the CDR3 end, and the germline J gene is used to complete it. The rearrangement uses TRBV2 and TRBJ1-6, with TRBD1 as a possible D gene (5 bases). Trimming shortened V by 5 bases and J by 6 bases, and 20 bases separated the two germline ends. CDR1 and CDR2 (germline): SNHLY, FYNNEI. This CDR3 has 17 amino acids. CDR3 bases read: TGTGCCAGCAGTCCGACAGCCCCGTGGGGTGTTAATTCACCC. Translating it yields CASSPTAPWGVNSP. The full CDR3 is CASSPTAPWGVNSPLHF.

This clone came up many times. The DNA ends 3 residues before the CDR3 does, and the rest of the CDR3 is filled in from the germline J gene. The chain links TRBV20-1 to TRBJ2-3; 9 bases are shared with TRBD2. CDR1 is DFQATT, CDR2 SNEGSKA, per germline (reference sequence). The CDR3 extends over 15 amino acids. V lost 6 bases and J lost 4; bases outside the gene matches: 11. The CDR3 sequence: CSARRASGVADTQYF. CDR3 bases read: TGCAGTGCCCGTCGCGCTAGCGGGGTTGCAGATACG.

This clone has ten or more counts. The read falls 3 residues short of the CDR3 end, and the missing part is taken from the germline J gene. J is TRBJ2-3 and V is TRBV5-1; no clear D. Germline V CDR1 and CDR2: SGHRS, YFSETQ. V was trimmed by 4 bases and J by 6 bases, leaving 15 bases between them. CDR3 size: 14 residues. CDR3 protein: CASSQIAVTDTQYF. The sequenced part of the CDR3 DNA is TGCGCCAGCAGCCAAATAGCCGTTACTGATACG.

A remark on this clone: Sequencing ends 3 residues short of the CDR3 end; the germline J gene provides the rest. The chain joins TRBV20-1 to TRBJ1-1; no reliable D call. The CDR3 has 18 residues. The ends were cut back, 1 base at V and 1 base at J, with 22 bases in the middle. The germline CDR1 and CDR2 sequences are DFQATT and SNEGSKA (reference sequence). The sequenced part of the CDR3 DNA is TGCAGTGCTAGAGGAACCCCACCGGGGTCTACGCCGAACACTGAA. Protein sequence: CSARGTPPGSTPNTE. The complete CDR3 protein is CSARGTPPGSTPNTEAFF.

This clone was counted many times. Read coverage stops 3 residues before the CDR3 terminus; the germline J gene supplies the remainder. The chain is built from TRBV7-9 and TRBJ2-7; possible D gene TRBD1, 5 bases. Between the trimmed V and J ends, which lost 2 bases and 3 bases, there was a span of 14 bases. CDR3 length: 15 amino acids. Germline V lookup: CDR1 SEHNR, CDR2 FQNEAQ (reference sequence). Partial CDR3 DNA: TGTGCCAGCAGCTTAAGGGCCGATAGGGGCTACGAG. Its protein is CASSLRADRGYE. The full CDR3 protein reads CASSLRADRGYEQYF.

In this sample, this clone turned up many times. The CDR3 spells CASRGQPASTDTQYF. The CDR3 DNA, read in part, is TGTGCCAGCAGGGGCCAACCTGCTAGCACAGATACG. The rearrangement uses TRBV2 and TRBJ2-3, with D hard to call. The read terminates 3 residues before the CDR3 end, so the remaining end is supplied by the germline J gene. V lost 6 bases to trimming and J lost 0 bases, with 13 bases between them. The CDR3 is made up of 15 amino acids. Per the germline V gene, CDR1 is SNHLY and CDR2 is FYNNEI. The variable domain in full, with the rest retrieved from reference TRBV2 and TRBJ2-3, is EPEVTQTPSHQVTQMGQEVILRCVPISNHLYFYWYRQILGQKVEFLVSFYNNEISEKSEIFDDQFSVERPDGSNFTLKIRSTKLEDSAMYFCASRGQPASTDTQYFGPGTRLTVL.

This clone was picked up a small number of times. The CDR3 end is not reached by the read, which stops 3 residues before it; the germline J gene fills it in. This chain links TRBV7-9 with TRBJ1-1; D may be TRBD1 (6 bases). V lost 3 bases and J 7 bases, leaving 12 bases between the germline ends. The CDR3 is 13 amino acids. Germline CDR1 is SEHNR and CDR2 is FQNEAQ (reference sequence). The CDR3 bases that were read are TGTGCCAGCAGCTTTGCAGGGGTATTTGAA. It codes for CASSFAGVFE. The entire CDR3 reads CASSFAGVFEAFF.

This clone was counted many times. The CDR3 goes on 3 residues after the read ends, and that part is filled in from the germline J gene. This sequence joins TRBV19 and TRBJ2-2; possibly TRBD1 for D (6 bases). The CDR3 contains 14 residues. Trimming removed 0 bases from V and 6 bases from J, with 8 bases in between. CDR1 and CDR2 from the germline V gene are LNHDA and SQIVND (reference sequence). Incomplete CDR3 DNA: TGTGCCAGTAGTATAGATCAGGGGTCCGGGGAG. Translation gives CASSIDQGSGE. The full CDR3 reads CASSIDQGSGELFF.

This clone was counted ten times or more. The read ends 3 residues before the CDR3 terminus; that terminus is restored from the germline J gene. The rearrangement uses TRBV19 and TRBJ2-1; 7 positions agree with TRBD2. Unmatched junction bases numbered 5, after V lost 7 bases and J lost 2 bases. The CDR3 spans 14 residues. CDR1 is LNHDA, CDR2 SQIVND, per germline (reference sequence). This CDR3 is CASMGGVPYNEQFF. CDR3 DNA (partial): TGTGCCAGTATGGGGGGGGTACCCTACAATGAG. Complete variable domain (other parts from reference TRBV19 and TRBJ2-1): DGGITQSPKYLFRKEGQNVTLSCEQNLNHDAMYWYRQDPGQGLRLIYYSQIVNDFQKGDIAEGYSVSREKKESFPLTVTSAQKNPTAFYLCASMGGVPYNEQFFGPGTRLTVL.

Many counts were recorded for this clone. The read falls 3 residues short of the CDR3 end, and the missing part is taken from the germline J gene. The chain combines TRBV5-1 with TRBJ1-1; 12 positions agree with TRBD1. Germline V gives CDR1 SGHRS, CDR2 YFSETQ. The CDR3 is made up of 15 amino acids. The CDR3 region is CASSLASGQGAAAFF. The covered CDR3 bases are TGCGCCAGCAGCTTGGCATCGGGACAGGGGGCGGCA.

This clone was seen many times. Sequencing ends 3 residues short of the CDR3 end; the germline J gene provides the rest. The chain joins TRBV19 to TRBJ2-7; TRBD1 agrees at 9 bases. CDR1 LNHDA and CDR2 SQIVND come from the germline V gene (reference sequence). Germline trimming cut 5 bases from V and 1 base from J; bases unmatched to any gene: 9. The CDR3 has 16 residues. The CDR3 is CASSPRRGTGSYEQYF. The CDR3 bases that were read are TGTGCCAGTAGTCCTCGGCGCGGGACAGGGTCCTACGAG.

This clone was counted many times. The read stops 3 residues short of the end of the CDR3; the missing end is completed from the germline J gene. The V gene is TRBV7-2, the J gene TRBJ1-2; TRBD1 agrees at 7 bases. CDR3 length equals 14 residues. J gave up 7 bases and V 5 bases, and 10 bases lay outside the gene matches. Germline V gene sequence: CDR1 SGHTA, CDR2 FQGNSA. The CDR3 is CASSAGQSLFGYTF. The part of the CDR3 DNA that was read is TGTGCCAGCAGCGCGGGACAGTCCCTTTTTGGC.

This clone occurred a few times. The CDR3 bases that were read are TGTGCCAGCAGCTTGCCGGGGAACGACGAG. Its translation: CASSLPGNDE. The whole CDR3 region reads CASSLPGNDEQYF. This chain joins TRBV5-6 and TRBJ2-7; maybe TRBD2 (5 bases). The read ends 3 residues early relative to the CDR3; the germline J gene fills the gap. This CDR3 is 13 amino acids long. The V end was cut by 1 base, the J end by 5 bases, with 10 bases between. The V gene's germline CDR1 is SGHDT and CDR2 YYEEEE.

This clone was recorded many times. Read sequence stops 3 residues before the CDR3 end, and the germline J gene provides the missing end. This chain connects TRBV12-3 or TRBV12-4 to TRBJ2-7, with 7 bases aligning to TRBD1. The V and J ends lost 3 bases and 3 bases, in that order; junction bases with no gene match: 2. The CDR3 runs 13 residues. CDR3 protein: CASSLTGNYEQYF. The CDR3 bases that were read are TGTGCCAGCAGTTTGACAGGGAACTACGAG.

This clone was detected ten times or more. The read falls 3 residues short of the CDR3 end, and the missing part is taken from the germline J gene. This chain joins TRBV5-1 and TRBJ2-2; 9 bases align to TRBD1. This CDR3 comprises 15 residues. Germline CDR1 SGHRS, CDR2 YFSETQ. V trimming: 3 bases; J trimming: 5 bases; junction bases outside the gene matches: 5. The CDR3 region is CASSSGTGFTGELFF. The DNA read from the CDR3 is TGCGCCAGCAGCTCCGGGACAGGGTTTACCGGGGAG.

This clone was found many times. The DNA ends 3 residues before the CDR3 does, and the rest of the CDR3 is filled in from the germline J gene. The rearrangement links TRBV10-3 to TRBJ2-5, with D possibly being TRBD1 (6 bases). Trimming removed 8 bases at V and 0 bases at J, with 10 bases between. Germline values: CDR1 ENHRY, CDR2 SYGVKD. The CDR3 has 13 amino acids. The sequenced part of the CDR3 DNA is TGTGCCATCGGACAGTCGTACCAAGAGACC. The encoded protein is CAIGQSYQET. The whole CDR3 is CAIGQSYQETQYF.

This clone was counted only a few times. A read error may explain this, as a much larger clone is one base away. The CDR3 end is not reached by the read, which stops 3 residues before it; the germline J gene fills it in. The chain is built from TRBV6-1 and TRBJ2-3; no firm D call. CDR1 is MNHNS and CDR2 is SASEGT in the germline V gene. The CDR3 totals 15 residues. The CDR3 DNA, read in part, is TGTGCCAGCAGTGAAACCCCGACAAGGTATCGGCCG. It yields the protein CASSETPTRYRP. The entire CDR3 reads CASSETPTRYRPQYF.

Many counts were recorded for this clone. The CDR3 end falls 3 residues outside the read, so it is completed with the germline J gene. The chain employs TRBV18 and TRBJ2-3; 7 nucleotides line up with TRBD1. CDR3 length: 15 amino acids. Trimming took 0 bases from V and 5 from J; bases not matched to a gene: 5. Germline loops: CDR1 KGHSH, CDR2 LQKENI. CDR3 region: CASSPPGTARDTQYF. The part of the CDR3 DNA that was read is TGTGCCAGCTCACCACCTGGGACAGCACGAGATACG.

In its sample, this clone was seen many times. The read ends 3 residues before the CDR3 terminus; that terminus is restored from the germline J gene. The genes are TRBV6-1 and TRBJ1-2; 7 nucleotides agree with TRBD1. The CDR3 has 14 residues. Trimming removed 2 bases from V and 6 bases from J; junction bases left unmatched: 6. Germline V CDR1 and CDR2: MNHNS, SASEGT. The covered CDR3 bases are TGTGCCAGCAGTGAAACAGGGGAGGCCAATGGC. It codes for CASSETGEANG. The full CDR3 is CASSETGEANGYTF.

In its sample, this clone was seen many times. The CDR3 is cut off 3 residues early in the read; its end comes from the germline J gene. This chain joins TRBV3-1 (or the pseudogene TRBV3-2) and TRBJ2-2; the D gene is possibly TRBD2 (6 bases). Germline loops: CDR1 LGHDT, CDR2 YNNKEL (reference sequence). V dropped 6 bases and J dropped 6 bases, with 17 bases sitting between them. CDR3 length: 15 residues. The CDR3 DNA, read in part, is TGTGCCAGCAGAAGCGGAGGGCTTGAAGCCGGGGAG. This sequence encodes CASRSGGLEAGE. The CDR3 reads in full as CASRSGGLEAGELFF.